This is a list of T cell receptor beta chains from one sample in a study of identical twins. Each CDR3 protein is one row after TCRdb ran MiXCR on the 5' RACE reads. The sample shows fewer than 550,000 distinct CDR3 sequences, approximately 14% of them seen only once. The same data also went into a second study, on yellow fever vaccine responses in identical twins.

Sequencing was performed on CD4+ T cells sorted from blood. These receptors were collected from a woman under 30 in good health. The conserved cysteine and the conserved F or W are not part of the CDR3 here. Each record gives: J gene, V gene, CDR3 protein.

j_call: TRBJ2-1; v_call: TRBV7-2; cdr3_aa: ASTLPGLKGEQF
j_call: TRBJ2-1; v_call: TRBV7-9; cdr3_aa: ASSYVNEQF
j_call: TRBJ2-7; v_call: TRBV6-5; cdr3_aa: ASSSLGAGMLDEQY
j_call: TRBJ2-3; v_call: TRBV5-1; cdr3_aa: ASSYSSGTSGNTDTQY
j_call: TRBJ2-5; v_call: TRBV9; cdr3_aa: ASSGQGTETQY
j_call: TRBJ2-4; v_call: TRBV2; cdr3_aa: ASRGQGVFGNIQY
j_call: TRBJ2-1; v_call: TRBV5-1; cdr3_aa: ASSLTHRVNEQF
j_call: TRBJ2-2; v_call: TRBV28; cdr3_aa: ASSLGAGGSTGELF
j_call: TRBJ2-7; v_call: TRBV6-5; cdr3_aa: ASSDPGQQY
j_call: TRBJ1-5; v_call: TRBV29-1; cdr3_aa: SVGGQGASQPQH
j_call: TRBJ2-7; v_call: TRBV10-3; cdr3_aa: AISEWDSTYEQY
j_call: TRBJ2-1; v_call: TRBV19; cdr3_aa: ASSIPPGLGPQF
j_call: TRBJ1-2; v_call: TRBV5-5; cdr3_aa: ASTTGGLDGYT
j_call: TRBJ2-5; v_call: TRBV18; cdr3_aa: ASSPLVSETQY
j_call: TRBJ2-2; v_call: TRBV9; cdr3_aa: ASSVMGAGTGELF
j_call: TRBJ2-1; v_call: TRBV28; cdr3_aa: ASSLIGGTYEQF
j_call: TRBJ2-7; v_call: TRBV10-3; cdr3_aa: AITKDIGDSYEQY
j_call: TRBJ2-1; v_call: TRBV27; cdr3_aa: ASSKGLAGGIGSYNEQF
j_call: TRBJ2-2; v_call: TRBV6-5; cdr3_aa: ASSYSGTTGTGELF
j_call: TRBJ2-7; v_call: TRBV3-1; cdr3_aa: ASSLEQSYEQY
j_call: TRBJ2-7; v_call: TRBV5-1; cdr3_aa: ASSLAWQAGYEQY
j_call: TRBJ2-1; v_call: TRBV7-3; cdr3_aa: ASSLTGTSAYNEQF
j_call: TRBJ1-2; v_call: TRBV20-1; cdr3_aa: SASPKQINYGYT
j_call: TRBJ1-2; v_call: TRBV20-1; cdr3_aa: SAPQGTNYGYT
j_call: TRBJ2-7; v_call: TRBV24-1; cdr3_aa: ATSDGAYEQY
j_call: TRBJ2-1; v_call: TRBV11-3; cdr3_aa: ASSDQGGTLYNEQF
j_call: TRBJ2-5; v_call: TRBV7-2; cdr3_aa: ASSVNSGGAGETQY
j_call: TRBJ2-1; v_call: TRBV6-1; cdr3_aa: ASSGRSSGNNEQF
j_call: TRBJ2-2; v_call: TRBV6-1; cdr3_aa: ASSSFGGANTGELF
j_call: TRBJ2-3; v_call: TRBV20-1; cdr3_aa: SARDLGVSDTQY
j_call: TRBJ2-1; v_call: TRBV6-5; cdr3_aa: ASSYTIAGGNEQF
j_call: TRBJ2-1; v_call: TRBV6-6; cdr3_aa: ATLGGLANEQF
j_call: TRBJ2-4; v_call: TRBV12-3/TRBV12-4; cdr3_aa: ASSLEVVLAKNIQY
j_call: TRBJ2-2; v_call: TRBV5-1; cdr3_aa: ASKRSENTGELF
j_call: TRBJ2-5; v_call: TRBV3-1; cdr3_aa: ASSQAGDGETQY
j_call: TRBJ2-3; v_call: TRBV19; cdr3_aa: ASRPGLAVADTQY
j_call: TRBJ2-5; v_call: TRBV24-1; cdr3_aa: ATSDPARGETQY
j_call: TRBJ2-2; v_call: TRBV23-1; cdr3_aa: ASSQGLLTGELF
j_call: TRBJ2-1; v_call: TRBV15; cdr3_aa: ATSRNTGTSGYNEQF
j_call: TRBJ1-3; v_call: TRBV20-1; cdr3_aa: SAGTGGIGNTIY
j_call: TRBJ2-6; v_call: TRBV29-1; cdr3_aa: SVIVGTGANVLT
j_call: TRBJ1-1; v_call: TRBV13; cdr3_aa: ASSLSVGGWNTEAF
j_call: TRBJ1-1; v_call: TRBV28; cdr3_aa: ASSLPHLRGARTEAF
j_call: TRBJ2-2; v_call: TRBV6-5; cdr3_aa: ASSYGGGWNTGELF
j_call: TRBJ2-7; v_call: TRBV3-1; cdr3_aa: ASSQEVTGQYEQY
j_call: TRBJ1-1; v_call: TRBV5-1; cdr3_aa: ASSWGPGMNTEAF
j_call: TRBJ1-1; v_call: TRBV29-1; cdr3_aa: SVVDRGAYVFTEAF
j_call: TRBJ2-2; v_call: TRBV10-3; cdr3_aa: AIQRGSNTGELF
j_call: TRBJ1-2; v_call: TRBV5-1; cdr3_aa: ASSFTPTGNYGYT
j_call: TRBJ2-1; v_call: TRBV24-1; cdr3_aa: ATSDTGTGAHNEQF
j_call: TRBJ2-7; v_call: TRBV5-1; cdr3_aa: ASSPTGRAYEQY
j_call: TRBJ2-1; v_call: TRBV29-1; cdr3_aa: SGGGGPTSPNEQF
j_call: TRBJ2-3; v_call: TRBV7-9; cdr3_aa: ASSLALAGGPDTQY